This T cell receptor (beta chain) was profiled in a study of T cell clonality in common variable immunodeficiency. Both groups were predominantly of Caucasian heritage. Profiling relied on immunoSEQ multiplex PCR, and the TCRdb table lists in-frame clones only, not all of them. The specimen gives about 40,000 clones without singletons; the ten biggest hold over 1.1%. The CDR3 spans 13 residues. V was clipped by 2 bases and J by 10 bases, with 11 bases between them. Germline CDR1 and CDR2: MNHNS and SASEGT. This clone appeared many times. Its target is unknown. From the germline J gene comes the end of the CDR3, since the read stops 3 residues before it. Overall study results and limits: In common variable immunodeficiency, TCR beta chains reportedly carried fewer deletions and N-nucleotide insertions.

This chain connects TRBV6-1 to TRBJ1-4; D might be TRBD1 (5 bases). The source is a person aged 18 to 70 in good health. Sequenced material: peripheral blood mononuclear cells. The CDR3 sequence is CASSEWGQGKLFF. The CDR3 DNA, read in part, is TGTGCCAGCAGTGAATGGGGTCAGGGAAAA.